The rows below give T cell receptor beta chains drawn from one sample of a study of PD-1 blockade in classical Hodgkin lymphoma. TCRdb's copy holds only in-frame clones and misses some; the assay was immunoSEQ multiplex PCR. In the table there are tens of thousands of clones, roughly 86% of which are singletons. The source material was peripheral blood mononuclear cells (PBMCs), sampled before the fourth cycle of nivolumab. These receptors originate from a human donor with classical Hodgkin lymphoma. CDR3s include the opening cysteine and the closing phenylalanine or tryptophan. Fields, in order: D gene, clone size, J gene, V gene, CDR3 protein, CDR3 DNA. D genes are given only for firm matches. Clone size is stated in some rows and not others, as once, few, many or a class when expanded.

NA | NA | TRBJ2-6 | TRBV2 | CASRSGAGANVLTF | TGTGCCAGCAGGTCCGGGGCTGGGGCCAACGTCCTGACTTTC
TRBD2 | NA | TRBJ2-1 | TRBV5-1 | CASSASSGGASYNEQFF | TGCGCCAGCAGCGCATCTAGCGGGGGGGCCTCCTACAATGAGCAGTTCTTC
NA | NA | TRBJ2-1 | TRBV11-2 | CASSFGTPHYNEQFF | TGTGCCAGCAGCTTCGGGACACCTCATTACAATGAGCAGTTCTTC
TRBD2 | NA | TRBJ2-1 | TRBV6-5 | CASRTAGVRDNEQFF | TGTGCCAGCAGAACGGCGGGGGTAAGAGACAATGAGCAGTTCTTC
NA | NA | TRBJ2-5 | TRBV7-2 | CASSFAGETQYF | TGTGCCAGCAGTTTCGCCGGGGAGACCCAGTACTTC
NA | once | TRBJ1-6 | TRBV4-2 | CASSQDGGRNSPLHF | TGTGCCAGCAGCCAAGACGGGGGTAGAAATTCACCCCTCCACTTT
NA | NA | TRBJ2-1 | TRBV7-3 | CASSLTPAGVDNEQFF | TGTGCCAGCAGCTTAACCCCGGCAGGGGTTGACAATGAGCAGTTCTTC
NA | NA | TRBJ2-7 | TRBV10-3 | CAISESWTEYEQYF | TGTGCCATCAGTGAGTCGTGGACAGAGTACGAGCAGTACTTC
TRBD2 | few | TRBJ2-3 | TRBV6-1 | CASSAGGVSADTQYF | TGTGCCAGCAGTGCCGGGGGGGTTTCTGCAGATACGCAGTATTTT
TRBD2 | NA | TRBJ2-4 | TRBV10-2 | CASSEVAGPNIQYF | TGCGCCAGCAGTGAGGTAGCGGGACCGAACATTCAGTACTTC
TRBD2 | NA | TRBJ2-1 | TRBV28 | CASSQGLAGVNEQFF | TGTGCCAGCAGCCAAGGACTAGCGGGAGTCAATGAGCAGTTCTTC
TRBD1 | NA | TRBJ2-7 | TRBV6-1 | CASSDAGQGREQYF | TGTGCCAGCAGTGACGCTGGACAGGGACGCGAGCAGTACTTC
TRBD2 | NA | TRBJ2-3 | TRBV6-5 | CASSYSSGRRTDTQYF | TGTGCCAGCAGTTACAGTAGCGGGAGGCGCACAGATACGCAGTATTTT
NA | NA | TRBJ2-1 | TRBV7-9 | CASSLEGTAGLRNEQFF | TGTGCCAGCAGCTTAGAGGGGACAGCGGGACTCCGCAATGAGCAGTTCTTC
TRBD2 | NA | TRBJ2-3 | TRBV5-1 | CASSLDGGGIPDTQYF | TGCGCCAGCAGCCTGGATGGGGGGGGTATCCCAGATACGCAGTATTTT
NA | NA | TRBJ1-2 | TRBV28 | CASSFGGRDYGYTF | TGTGCCAGCAGTTTTGGGGGGCGCGACTATGGCTACACCTTC
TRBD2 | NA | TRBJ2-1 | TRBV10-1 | CASSVSGGPNEQFF | TGCGCCAGCAGTGTGTCGGGAGGACCCAATGAGCAGTTCTTC
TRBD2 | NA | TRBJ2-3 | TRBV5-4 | CASSKLSGGTSTDTQYF | TGTGCCAGCAGCAAACTGTCGGGGGGTACTAGCACAGATACGCAGTATTTT
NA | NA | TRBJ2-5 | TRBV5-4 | CASSLEAYQETQYF | TGTGCCAGCAGCTTGGAAGCGTACCAAGAGACCCAGTACTTC
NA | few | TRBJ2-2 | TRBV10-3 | CAISESLGWAATGELFF | TGTGCCATCAGTGAGAGCCTGGGATGGGCGGCCACCGGGGAGCTGTTTTTT
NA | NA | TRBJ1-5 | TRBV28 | CASTELDGARNQPQHF | TGTGCCAGCACCGAACTGGACGGAGCACGCAATCAGCCCCAGCATTTT
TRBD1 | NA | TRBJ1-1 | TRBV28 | CASSSPGDRGQGTEAFF | TGTGCCAGCAGTTCCCCGGGGGACAGGGGGCAGGGCACTGAAGCTTTCTTT
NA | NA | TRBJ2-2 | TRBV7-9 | CASNTGELFF | TGTGCCAGTAACACCGGGGAGCTGTTTTTT
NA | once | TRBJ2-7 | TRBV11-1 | CASSPGEDEQYF | TGTGCCAGCAGCCCTGGTGAGGACGAGCAGTACTTC
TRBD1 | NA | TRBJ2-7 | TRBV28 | CASSLQGLYEQYF | TGTGCCAGCAGTCTACAGGGGCTCTACGAGCAGTACTTC
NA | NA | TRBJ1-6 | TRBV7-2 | CASSPRPGSPLHF | TGTGCCAGCAGCCCTCGCCCAGGTTCACCCCTCCACTTT
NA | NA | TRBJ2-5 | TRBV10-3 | CAIGPYQETQYF | TGTGCCATCGGTCCGTACCAAGAGACCCAGTACTTC
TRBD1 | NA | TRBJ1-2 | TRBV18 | CASSPRTGGYGYTF | TGTGCCAGCTCACCCCGGACAGGAGGCTATGGCTACACCTTC
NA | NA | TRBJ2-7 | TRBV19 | CASSALDSTSEQYF | TGTGCCAGTAGTGCTCTAGATTCGACTAGCGAGCAGTACTTC
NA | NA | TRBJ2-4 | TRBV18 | CASSPNSGLIKNIQYF | TGTGCCAGCTCACCAAACAGCGGGTTAATCAAAAACATTCAGTACTTC
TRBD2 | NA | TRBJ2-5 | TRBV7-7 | CASSSSGLQETQYF | TGTGCCAGCAGCTCTAGCGGTCTCCAAGAGACCCAGTACTTC
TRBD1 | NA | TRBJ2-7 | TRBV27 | CASSFWTGIVYEQYF | TGTGCCAGCAGTTTCTGGACAGGAATTGTGTACGAGCAGTACTTC
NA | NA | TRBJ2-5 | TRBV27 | CASSLWGERGETQYF | TGTGCCAGCAGTTTGTGGGGGGAGAGGGGGGAGACCCAGTACTTC
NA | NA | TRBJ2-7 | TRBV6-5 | CASTPVGGEQYF | TGTGCCAGCACCCCAGTGGGCGGCGAGCAGTACTTC
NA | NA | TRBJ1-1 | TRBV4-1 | CASSQGILRDRGFAVF | TGCGCCAGCAGCCAAGGAATTTTACGGGACCGAGGGTTCGCGGTCTTT
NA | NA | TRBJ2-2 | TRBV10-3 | CAMRANTGELFF | TGTGCCATGAGGGCGAACACCGGGGAGCTGTTTTTT
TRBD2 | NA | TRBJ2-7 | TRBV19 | CASSIGGGRSYEQYF | TGTGCCAGTAGTATCGGCGGGGGGAGGTCCTACGAGCAGTACTTC
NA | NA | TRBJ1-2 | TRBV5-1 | CASSLDDGQPIYGYTF | TGCGCCAGCAGCTTAGACGACGGACAGCCTATCTATGGCTACACCTTC
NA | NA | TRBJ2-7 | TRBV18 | CASSPYRFLGTYEQYF | TGTGCCAGCTCACCATATCGGTTCCTTGGAACCTACGAGCAGTACTTC
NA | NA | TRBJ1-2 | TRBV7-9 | CASSLGGAPHYGYTF | TGTGCCAGCAGCCTGGGCGGAGCTCCCCACTATGGCTACACCTTC
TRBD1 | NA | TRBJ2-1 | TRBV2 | CASRRDREPYNEQFF | TGTGCCAGCAGAAGAGACAGGGAGCCCTACAATGAGCAGTTCTTC
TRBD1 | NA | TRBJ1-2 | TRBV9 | CASGLLGQGNYGYTF | TGTGCCAGCGGTCTTTTGGGACAGGGGAACTATGGCTACACCTTC
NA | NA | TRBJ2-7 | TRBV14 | CASSQIAGDSSYEQYF | TGTGCCAGCAGCCAAATCGCTGGTGACAGCTCCTACGAGCAGTACTTC
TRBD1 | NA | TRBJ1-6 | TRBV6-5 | CASSSATGANSPLHF | TGTGCCAGCAGTTCCGCAACAGGGGCGAATTCACCCCTCCACTTT
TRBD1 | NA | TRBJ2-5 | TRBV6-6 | CASSYPGQGQETQYF | TGTGCCAGCAGTTACCCGGGACAGGGTCAAGAGACCCAGTACTTC
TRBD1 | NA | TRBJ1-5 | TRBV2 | CASSGTGRNQPQHF | TGTGCCAGCAGTGGGACAGGTCGCAATCAGCCCCAGCATTTT
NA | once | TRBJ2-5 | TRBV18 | CASSPAVEETQYF | TGTGCCAGCTCACCCGCGGTAGAGGAGACCCAGTACTTC
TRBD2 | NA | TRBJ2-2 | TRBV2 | CASSERRGLTGELFF | TGTGCCAGCAGTGAAAGGCGGGGACTAACCGGGGAGCTGTTTTTT
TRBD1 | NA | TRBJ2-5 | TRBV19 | CASSIGTGRETQYF | TGTGCCAGTAGTATAGGGACAGGGAGGGAGACCCAGTACTTC